These 16 T cell receptor beta chains were all obtained from the same sample, sequenced in a study of cytomegalovirus exposure and HLA in healthy donors. PCR used 60 Vbeta primers and 13 Jbeta primers. TCRdb's copy holds only in-frame clones and misses some; the assay was immunoSEQ multiplex PCR. The data hold about 160,000 clones, with 65% to 90% observed a single time. Sample: PBMCs. All receptors derive from a woman between 18 and 30 years old in good health and CMV-seronegative.

V and J are TRBV28 and TRBJ2-6; 7 bases fit TRBD1. Germline V gene lookup returns CDR1 MDHEN and CDR2 SYDVKM. V shed 8 bases and J 1 base; nucleotides not matched to a gene: 8. This CDR3 has 16 amino acids. The chain's CDR3 is CASEGTVTSGANVLTF. CDR3 DNA: TGTGCCAGCGAAGGGACAGTTACTTCTGGGGCCAACGTCCTGACTTTC.

The V gene is TRBV6-1, the J gene TRBJ1-1; no reliable D call. The CDR3 spans 13 residues. The V end lost 5 bases, the J end lost 0 bases, and 7 bases lay between the germline ends. Germline CDR1 and CDR2: MNHNS and SASEGT. The CDR3 spells CASSRRLNTEAFF. The CDR3 nucleotides are TGTGCCAGCAGTCGCAGGCTGAACACTGAAGCTTTCTTT.

Notes on this clone: A read error may produce the germline difference seen at one junction end. This chain connects TRBV7-7 to TRBJ2-7; 11 bases map to TRBD1. The CDR3 sequence is 14 residues long. Germline V lookup: CDR1 SSHAT, CDR2 FNYEAQ (reference sequence). The DNA for the CDR3 is TGTGCTAGCAGCAAGGGACAGGGGGGGTACGAGCAGTACTTC. It specifies CASSKGQGGYEQYF.

V and J are TRBV5-1 and TRBJ2-1; 12 bases fit TRBD2. The CDR3 is 15 amino acids. CDR1 and CDR2 from the germline V gene are SGHRS and YFSETQ. The J segment lost 7 bases and the V segment lost 4 bases, leaving 6 bases of the junction unmatched. CDR3 sequence: CASSGTSGGFNEQFF. In DNA, the CDR3 is TGCGCCAGCAGCGGCACTAGCGGGGGGTTTAATGAGCAGTTCTTC.

This sequence joins TRBV27 and TRBJ2-3, with 12 bases fitting TRBD2. CDR3 length equals 16 residues. CDR1 is MNHEY and CDR2 is SMNVEV in the germline V gene (reference sequence). Trimming removed 6 bases from V and 3 bases from J; junction bases left unmatched: 7. CDR3 amino acids: CASSRLAGGPTDTQYF. CDR3 nucleotides: TGTGCCAGCAGCCGTCTAGCGGGAGGGCCGACAGATACGCAGTATTTT.

CDR3: CASSRHTDTQYF. CDR3 coding DNA: TGCGCCAGCAGCAGACACACAGATACGCAGTATTTT. The chain uses TRBV4-1 and TRBJ2-3; D not certain. Germline CDR1 and CDR2: MGHRA and YSYEKL. Trimming removed 5 bases from V and 2 bases from J, with 5 bases in between. The CDR3 covers 12 residues.

The rearrangement joins TRBV7-8 to TRBJ2-1; D is possibly TRBD1 (6 bases). Germline assignment: CDR1 SGHVS and CDR2 FQNEAQ. Trimming stripped 4 bases from V and 4 bases from J, with 14 bases between. CDR3 size: 15 residues. The CDR3 is CASSSGSDRYNEQFF. The DNA of the CDR3 is TGTGCCAGCAGCTCCGGGTCGGACAGATACAATGAGCAGTTCTTC.

In this sample, this clone turned up a few times. This sequence joins TRBV4-1 and TRBJ1-5, with 8 bases aligning to TRBD1. Per the germline V gene, CDR1 is MGHRA and CDR2 is YSYEKL. This CDR3 contains 14 residues. Unmatched junction bases numbered 3, after V lost 4 bases and J lost 4 bases. DNA for the CDR3: TGCGCCAGCAGCCTGTACAGGGGGAATCAGCCCCAGCATTTT. The encoded protein is CASSLYRGNQPQHF.

This clone was counted only a few times. This chain connects TRBV7-9 to TRBJ2-4; D is unresolved. V gave up 1 base and J gave up 0 bases, with 7 bases separating them. Germline V gene lookup returns CDR1 SEHNR and CDR2 FQNEAQ (reference sequence). The CDR3 extends over 15 amino acids. In DNA form, the CDR3 reads TGTGCCAGCAGCTTAGGGCAGGCAGCCAAAAACATTCAGTACTTC. The encoded protein is CASSLGQAAKNIQYF. The full variable domain, its missing parts supplied by reference TRBV7-9 and TRBJ2-4, is DTGVSQNPRHKITKRGQNVTFRCDPISEHNRLYWYRQTLGQGPEFLTYFQNEAQLEKSRLLSDRFSAERPKGSFSTLEIQRTEQGDSAMYLCASSLGQAAKNIQYFGAGTRLSVL.

The genes are TRBV6-1 and TRBJ1-4; 8 bases line up with TRBD1. V was clipped by 6 bases and J by 7 bases; unmatched bases: 10. Germline V gene lookup returns CDR1 MNHNS and CDR2 SASEGT. CDR3 length: 15 residues. The CDR3 spells CASSADRDEFEKLFF. CDR3 DNA: TGTGCCAGCAGCGCGGACAGGGACGAATTTGAAAAACTGTTTTTT.

The rearrangement uses TRBV5-1 and TRBJ1-1; D is possibly TRBD1 (5 bases). V lost 7 bases to trimming and J lost 1 base, with 11 bases between them. CDR3 length equals 13 residues. Looked up from germline, CDR1 is SGHRS and CDR2 is YFSETQ. DNA for the CDR3: TGCGCCAGCTCGGCTACAGGGAACACTGAAGCTTTCTTT. Translating gives CASSATGNTEAFF.

The chain joins TRBV19 to TRBJ1-1; TRBD1 agrees at 9 bases. The trim removed 8 bases at V and 3 bases at J, leaving 1 base unmatched. The CDR3 contains 12 residues. CDR1 and CDR2 (germline): LNHDA, SQIVND (reference sequence). The CDR3 DNA follows: TGTGCCAGTGGACAGGGGTACACTGAAGCTTTCTTT. Its translation: CASGQGYTEAFF.

A remark on this clone: This CDR3 is also generated by other DNA sequences in the sample. The chain carries TRBV27 and TRBJ2-3, with D unclear. Germline CDR1 reads MNHEY; CDR2 reads SMNVEV (reference sequence). V was shortened by 2 bases and J by 0 bases, with 12 bases between the two germline ends. The CDR3 covers 16 residues. CDR3 protein: CASSLGPSWSTDTQYF. The CDR3 coding sequence is TGTGCCAGCAGTTTAGGCCCCAGTTGGAGCACAGATACGCAGTATTTT.

This clone has only one observation. The chain carries TRBV28 and TRBJ2-3; TRBD2 is a possible D gene (5 bases). This CDR3 contains 14 residues. With 4 bases removed from V and 3 bases from J, the gap between germline ends came to 11 bases. From germline, CDR1 is MDHEN and CDR2 SYDVKM. The CDR3 here is CASSSSDSTDTQYF. The DNA of the CDR3 is TGTGCCAGCAGTTCGTCGGACTCAACAGATACGCAGTATTTT.

The CDR3: CASSFTSPGQGTGELFF. The CDR3 DNA sequence: TGCGCCAGCAGCTTCACATCACCGGGACAGGGCACCGGGGAGCTGTTTTTT. The chain recombines TRBV5-1 with TRBJ2-2; 9 bases line up with TRBD1. Trimming cost V 2 bases and J 4 bases; bases outside gene matches: 9. This CDR3 spans 17 amino acids. From germline, CDR1 is SGHRS and CDR2 YFSETQ.

The J gene is TRBJ2-3, the V gene TRBV6-6; 7 bases agree with TRBD2. Germline CDR1 reads MNHNY; CDR2 reads SVGAGI (reference sequence). J lost 6 bases, V lost 7 bases, and 13 bases had no gene match. The CDR3 contains 15 residues. This CDR3 is CASKKRREPSDTQYF. The CDR3 DNA sequence: TGTGCCAGCAAAAAGAGGCGGGAGCCATCTGATACGCAGTATTTT.